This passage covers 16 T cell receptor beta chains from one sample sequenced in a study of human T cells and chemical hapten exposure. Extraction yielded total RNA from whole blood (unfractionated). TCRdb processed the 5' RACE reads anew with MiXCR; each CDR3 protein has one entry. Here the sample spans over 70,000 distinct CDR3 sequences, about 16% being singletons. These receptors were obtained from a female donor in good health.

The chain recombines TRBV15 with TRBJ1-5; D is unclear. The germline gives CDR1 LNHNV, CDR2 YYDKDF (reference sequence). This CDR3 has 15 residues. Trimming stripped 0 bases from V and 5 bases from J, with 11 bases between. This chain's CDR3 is CATSRDGSEDQPQHF. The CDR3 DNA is TGTGCCACCAGCAGAGATGGCTCAGAAGATCAGCCCCAGCATTTT. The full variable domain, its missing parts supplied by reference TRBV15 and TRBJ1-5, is DAMVIQNPRYQVTQFGKPVTLSCSQTLNHNVMYWYQQKSSQAPKLLFHYYDKDFNNEADTPDNFQSRRPNTSFCFLDIRSPGLGDTAMYLCATSRDGSEDQPQHFGDGTRLSIL.

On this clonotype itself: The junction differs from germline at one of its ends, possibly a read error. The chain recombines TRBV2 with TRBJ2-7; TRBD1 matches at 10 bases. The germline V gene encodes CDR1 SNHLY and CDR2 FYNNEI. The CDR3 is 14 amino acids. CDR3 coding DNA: TGTGCCAGCAAGGTGGGACAGGGGAGAGGGGAGCTGTACTTC. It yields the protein CASKVGQGRGELYF.

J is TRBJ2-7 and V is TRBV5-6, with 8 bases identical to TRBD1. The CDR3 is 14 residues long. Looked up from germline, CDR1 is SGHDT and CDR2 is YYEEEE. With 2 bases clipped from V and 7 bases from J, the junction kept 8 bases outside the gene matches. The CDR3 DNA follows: TGTGCCAGCAGCTTCGGACAGGGCCTTAGGGAGCAGTACTTC. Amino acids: CASSFGQGLREQYF.

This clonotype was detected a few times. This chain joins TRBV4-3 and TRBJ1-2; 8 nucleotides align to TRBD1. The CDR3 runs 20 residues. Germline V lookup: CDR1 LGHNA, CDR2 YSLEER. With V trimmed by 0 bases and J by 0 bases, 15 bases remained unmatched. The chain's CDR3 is CASSQDGIGTGYGANYGYTF. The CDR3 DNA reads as TGCGCCAGCAGCCAAGATGGTATTGGGACAGGCTACGGAGCTAACTATGGCTACACCTTC.

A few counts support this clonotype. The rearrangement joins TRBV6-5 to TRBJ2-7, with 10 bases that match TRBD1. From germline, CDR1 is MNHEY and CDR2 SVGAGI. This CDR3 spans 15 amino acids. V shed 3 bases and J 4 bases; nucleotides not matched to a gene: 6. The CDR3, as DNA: TGTGCCAGCAGTTATGGGACAGGGGCGTATTACGAGCAGTACTTC. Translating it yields CASSYGTGAYYEQYF.

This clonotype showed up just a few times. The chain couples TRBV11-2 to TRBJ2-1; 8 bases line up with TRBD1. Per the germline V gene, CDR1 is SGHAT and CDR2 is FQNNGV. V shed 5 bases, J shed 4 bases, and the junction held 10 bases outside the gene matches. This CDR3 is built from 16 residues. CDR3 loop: CASSPGQGAPYNEQFF. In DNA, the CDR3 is TGTGCCAGCAGCCCAGGGCAGGGGGCGCCATACAATGAGCAGTTCTTC.

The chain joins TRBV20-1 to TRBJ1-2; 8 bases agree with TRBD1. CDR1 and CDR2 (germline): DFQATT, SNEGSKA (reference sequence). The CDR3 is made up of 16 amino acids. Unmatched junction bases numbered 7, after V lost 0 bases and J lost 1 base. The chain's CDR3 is CSARDSGQGSNYGYTF. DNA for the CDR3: TGCAGTGCTAGAGATTCAGGACAGGGAAGTAACTATGGCTACACCTTC.

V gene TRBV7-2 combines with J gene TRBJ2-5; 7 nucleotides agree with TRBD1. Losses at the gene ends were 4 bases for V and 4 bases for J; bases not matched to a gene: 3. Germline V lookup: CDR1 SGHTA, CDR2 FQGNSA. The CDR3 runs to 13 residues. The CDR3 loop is CASSSDRRETQYF. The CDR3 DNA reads TGTGCCAGCAGCTCGGACAGGCGAGAGACCCAGTACTTC.

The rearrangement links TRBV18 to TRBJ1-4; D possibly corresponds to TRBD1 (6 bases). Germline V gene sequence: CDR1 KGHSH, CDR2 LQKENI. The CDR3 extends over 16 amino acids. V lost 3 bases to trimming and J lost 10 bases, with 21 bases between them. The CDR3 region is CASSPLVQGSERKLFF. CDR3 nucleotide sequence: TGTGCCAGCTCACCGCTGGTCCAGGGGAGTGAGCGAAAACTGTTTTTT.

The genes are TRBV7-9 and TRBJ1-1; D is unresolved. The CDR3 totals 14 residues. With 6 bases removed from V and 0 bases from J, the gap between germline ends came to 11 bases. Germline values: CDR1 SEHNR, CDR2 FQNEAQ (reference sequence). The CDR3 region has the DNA TGTGCCAGCAGTCCAAACCCGATGAACACTGAAGCTTTCTTT. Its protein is CASSPNPMNTEAFF.

CDR3 region: CASSLTPFRSLANEQFF. The DNA of the CDR3 is TGTGCCAGTAGTCTAACCCCCTTTCGTTCCCTTGCCAATGAGCAGTTCTTC. The V call is TRBV19, the J call TRBJ2-1, with unresolved D. The germline V and J ends were trimmed by 5 bases and 6 bases, with 23 bases remaining between them. The CDR3 sequence is 17 residues long. CDR1 and CDR2 (germline): LNHDA, SQIVND (reference sequence).

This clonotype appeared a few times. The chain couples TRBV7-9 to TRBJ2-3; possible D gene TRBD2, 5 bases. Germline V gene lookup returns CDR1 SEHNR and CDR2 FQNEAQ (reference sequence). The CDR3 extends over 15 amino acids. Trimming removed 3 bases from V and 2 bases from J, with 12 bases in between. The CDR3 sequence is CASSLGSGPTDTQYF. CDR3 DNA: TGTGCCAGCAGCTTGGGAAGCGGACCCACAGATACGCAGTATTTT.

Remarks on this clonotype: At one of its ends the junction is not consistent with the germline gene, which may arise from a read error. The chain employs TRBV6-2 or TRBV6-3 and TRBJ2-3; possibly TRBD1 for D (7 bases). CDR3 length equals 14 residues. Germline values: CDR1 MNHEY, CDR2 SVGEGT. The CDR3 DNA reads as TGTGCCAGCACTGGCGGGGACAGCACATATACGCAGTATTTT. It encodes CASTGGDSTYTQYF.

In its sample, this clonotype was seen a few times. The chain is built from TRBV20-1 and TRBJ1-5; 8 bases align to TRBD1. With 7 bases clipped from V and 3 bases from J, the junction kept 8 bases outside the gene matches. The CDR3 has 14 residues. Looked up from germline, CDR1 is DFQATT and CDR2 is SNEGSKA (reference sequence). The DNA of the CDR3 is TGCAGTGGAGTCCGGACAGGGAACAATCAGCCCCAGCATTTT. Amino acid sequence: CSGVRTGNNQPQHF.

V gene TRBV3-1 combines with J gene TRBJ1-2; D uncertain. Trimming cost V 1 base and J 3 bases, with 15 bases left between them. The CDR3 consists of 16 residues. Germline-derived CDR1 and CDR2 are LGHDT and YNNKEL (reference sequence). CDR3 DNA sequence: TGTGCCAGCAGCCAAGGACAAGTTCGACGGGACTATGGCTACACCTTC. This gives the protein CASSQGQVRRDYGYTF. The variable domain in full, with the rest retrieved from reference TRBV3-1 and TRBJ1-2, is DTAVSQTPKYLVTQMGNDKSIKCEQNLGHDTMYWYKQDSKKFLKIMFSYNNKELIINETVPNRFSPKSPDKAHLNLHINSLELGDSAVYFCASSQGQVRRDYGYTFGSGTRLTVV.

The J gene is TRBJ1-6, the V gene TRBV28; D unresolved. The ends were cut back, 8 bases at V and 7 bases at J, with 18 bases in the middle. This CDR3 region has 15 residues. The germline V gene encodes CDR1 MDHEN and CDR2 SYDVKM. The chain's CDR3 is CASRTPTRRNSPLHF. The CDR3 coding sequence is TGTGCCAGCCGAACACCTACCCGGCGGAATTCACCCCTCCACTTT.